The 9 T cell receptor beta chains in this list originate from one sample, sequenced in a study of blood T cells in healthy people across ages (dated by TCRdb to about 2015). Library preparation was by 5' RACE. For sequencing, an Illumina HiSeq 2500 was employed. A second PCR of roughly 7 to 12 cycles was performed with a sample-barcoded 5' primer and a J-beta primer mix. TCRdb reprocessing: public reads trimmed at Q25 with fastp, clones called with MiXCR, in-frame beta chains kept. Rows merge per CDR3 protein into single entries with the most common DNA and genes. This sample gives about 940,000 distinct CDR3 sequences in total; around 49% of them show up just once. 13% of the sample is held by the ten biggest clonotypes. The sample comprised blood. The receptor source for this set is a man aged 25 to 45 in good health.

This clonotype was counted only a few times. The rearrangement joins TRBV20-1 to TRBJ2-1; tentatively, D is TRBD2 (6 bases). This CDR3 is built from 17 residues. Germline V gene sequence: CDR1 DFQATT, CDR2 SNEGSKA (reference sequence). Trimming stripped 4 bases from V and 0 bases from J, with 19 bases between. The CDR3 loop is CSATGVFAGSSYNEQFF. The CDR3 region has the DNA TGCAGTGCTACGGGTGTGTTCGCGGGGTCCTCCTACAATGAGCAGTTCTTC.

This clonotype was seen repeatedly, ten times or more. The chain recombines TRBV12-3 or TRBV12-4 with TRBJ2-1, with TRBD2 matching 8 bases. V was pared by 4 bases and J by 2 bases, with 10 bases of the junction left unmatched. There are 17 residues in the CDR3. The CDR3: CASSWRPGLGTYNEQFF. CDR3 in DNA: TGTGCCAGCAGTTGGCGGCCGGGACTAGGGACCTACAATGAGCAGTTCTTC.

This clonotype came up a few times. The CDR3 here is CASSYGRLRSSYNEQFF. The CDR3 nucleotides read TGTGCCAGCAGTTACGGTCGACTTCGCAGCTCCTACAATGAGCAGTTCTTC. The V call is TRBV6-5, the J call TRBJ2-1; D not certain. V was cut by 2 bases and J by 0 bases, with 14 bases left in between. Germline CDR1 MNHEY, CDR2 SVGAGI. CDR3 size: 17 residues.

CDR3 loop: CASSWLRAEPYEQYF. CDR3 in DNA: TGTGCCAGCTCCTGGTTGAGGGCAGAGCCCTACGAGCAGTACTTC. J is TRBJ2-7 and V is TRBV7-9, with a weak D call TRBD2 (5 bases). Looked up from germline, CDR1 is SEHNR and CDR2 is FQNEAQ (reference sequence). The V end was cut by 8 bases, the J end by 2 bases, with 19 bases between. The CDR3 has 15 residues.

This chain uses TRBV6-1 with TRBJ2-4; no clear D gene. The closer fit of TRBJ2-7 to the DNA end suggests the J call may be wrong. The CDR3 is 15 residues long. The V gene's germline CDR1 is MNHNS and CDR2 SASEGT. The CDR3 bases are TGTGCCAGCAGTGAACAGCCAGTCCGAGCTCACGAGCAGTACTTC. Encoded protein: CASSEQPVRAHEQYF.

This clonotype has more than one count but fewer than ten. This rearrangement joins TRBV4-3 to TRBJ1-5; D remains ambiguous. The CDR3 has 14 residues. V was clipped by 0 bases and J by 4 bases, with 7 bases between them. From germline, CDR1 is LGHNA and CDR2 YSLEER. Written as DNA, the CDR3 is TGCGCCAGCAGCCAAGAGTTTGGGAATCAGCCCCAGCATTTT. Translation: CASSQEFGNQPQHF.

This clonotype was recorded a few times. The chain is built from TRBV3-1 and TRBJ1-2; D unresolved. The germline CDR1 and CDR2 sequences are LGHDT and YNNKEL (reference sequence). The V gene lost 6 bases and the J gene lost 4 bases, with 9 bases spanning the gap. There are 12 residues in the CDR3. This CDR3 reads CASSQTAYGYTF. In DNA form, the CDR3 reads TGTGCCAGCAGTCAGACTGCCTATGGCTACACCTTC.

For the CDR3, the DNA is TGCAGCGTTGGCACGTACACTGAAGCTTTCTTT. Its protein product is CSVGTYTEAFF. The chain has TRBV29-1 and TRBJ1-1; D gene uncertain. From germline, CDR1 is SQVTM and CDR2 ANQGSEA. Trimming removed 4 bases from V and 3 bases from J, with 6 bases in between. There are 11 residues in the CDR3.

This clonotype was observed at least ten times. The rearrangement links TRBV4-1 to TRBJ2-1; 8 positions agree with TRBD2. CDR1 MGHRA and CDR2 YSYEKL come from the germline V gene. Trimming removed 3 bases from V and 6 bases from J; junction bases left unmatched: 16. The CDR3 totals 18 residues. CDR3 nucleotides: TGCGCCAGCAGCCACACGTCGTCCGGGACTAGAGGGGTCAATGAGCAGTTCTTC. Amino acid sequence: CASSHTSSGTRGVNEQFF.